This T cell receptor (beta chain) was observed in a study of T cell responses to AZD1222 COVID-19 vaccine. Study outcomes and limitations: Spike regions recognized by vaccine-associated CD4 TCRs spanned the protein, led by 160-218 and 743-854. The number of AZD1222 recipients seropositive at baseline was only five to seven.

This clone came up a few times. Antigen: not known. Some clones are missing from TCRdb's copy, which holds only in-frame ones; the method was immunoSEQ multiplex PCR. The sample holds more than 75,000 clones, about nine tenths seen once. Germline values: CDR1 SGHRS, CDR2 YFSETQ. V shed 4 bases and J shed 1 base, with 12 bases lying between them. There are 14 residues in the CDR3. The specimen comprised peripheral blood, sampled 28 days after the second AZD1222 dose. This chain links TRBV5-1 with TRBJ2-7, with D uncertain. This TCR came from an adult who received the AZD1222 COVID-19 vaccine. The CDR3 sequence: CASSPLPASYEQYF. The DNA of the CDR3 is TGCGCCAGCAGCCCGTTACCAGCTTCCTACGAGCAGTACTTC.